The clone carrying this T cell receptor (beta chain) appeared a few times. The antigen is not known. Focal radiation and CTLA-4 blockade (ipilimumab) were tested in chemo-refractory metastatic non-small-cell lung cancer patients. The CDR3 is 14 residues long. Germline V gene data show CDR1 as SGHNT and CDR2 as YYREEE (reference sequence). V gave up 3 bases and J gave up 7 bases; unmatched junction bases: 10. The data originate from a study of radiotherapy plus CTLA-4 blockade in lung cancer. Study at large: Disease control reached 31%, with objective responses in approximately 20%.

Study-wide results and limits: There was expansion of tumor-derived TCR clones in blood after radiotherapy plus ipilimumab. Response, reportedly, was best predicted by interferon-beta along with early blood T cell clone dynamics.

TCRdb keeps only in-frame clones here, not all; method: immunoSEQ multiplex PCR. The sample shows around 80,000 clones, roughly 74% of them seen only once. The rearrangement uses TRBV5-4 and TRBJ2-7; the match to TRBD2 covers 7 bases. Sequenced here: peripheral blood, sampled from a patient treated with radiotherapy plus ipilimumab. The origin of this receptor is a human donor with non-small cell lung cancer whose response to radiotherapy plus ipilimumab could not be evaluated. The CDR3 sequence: CASSSEAGAGEQYF. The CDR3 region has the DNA TGTGCCAGCAGCTCCGAGGCGGGAGCGGGGGAGCAGTACTTC. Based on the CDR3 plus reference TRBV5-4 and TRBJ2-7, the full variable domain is ETGVTQSPTHLIKTRGQQVTLRCSSQSGHNTVSWYQQALGQGPQFIFQYYREEENGRGNFPPRFSGLQFPNYSSELNVNALELDDSALYLCASSSEAGAGEQYFGPGTRLTVT.